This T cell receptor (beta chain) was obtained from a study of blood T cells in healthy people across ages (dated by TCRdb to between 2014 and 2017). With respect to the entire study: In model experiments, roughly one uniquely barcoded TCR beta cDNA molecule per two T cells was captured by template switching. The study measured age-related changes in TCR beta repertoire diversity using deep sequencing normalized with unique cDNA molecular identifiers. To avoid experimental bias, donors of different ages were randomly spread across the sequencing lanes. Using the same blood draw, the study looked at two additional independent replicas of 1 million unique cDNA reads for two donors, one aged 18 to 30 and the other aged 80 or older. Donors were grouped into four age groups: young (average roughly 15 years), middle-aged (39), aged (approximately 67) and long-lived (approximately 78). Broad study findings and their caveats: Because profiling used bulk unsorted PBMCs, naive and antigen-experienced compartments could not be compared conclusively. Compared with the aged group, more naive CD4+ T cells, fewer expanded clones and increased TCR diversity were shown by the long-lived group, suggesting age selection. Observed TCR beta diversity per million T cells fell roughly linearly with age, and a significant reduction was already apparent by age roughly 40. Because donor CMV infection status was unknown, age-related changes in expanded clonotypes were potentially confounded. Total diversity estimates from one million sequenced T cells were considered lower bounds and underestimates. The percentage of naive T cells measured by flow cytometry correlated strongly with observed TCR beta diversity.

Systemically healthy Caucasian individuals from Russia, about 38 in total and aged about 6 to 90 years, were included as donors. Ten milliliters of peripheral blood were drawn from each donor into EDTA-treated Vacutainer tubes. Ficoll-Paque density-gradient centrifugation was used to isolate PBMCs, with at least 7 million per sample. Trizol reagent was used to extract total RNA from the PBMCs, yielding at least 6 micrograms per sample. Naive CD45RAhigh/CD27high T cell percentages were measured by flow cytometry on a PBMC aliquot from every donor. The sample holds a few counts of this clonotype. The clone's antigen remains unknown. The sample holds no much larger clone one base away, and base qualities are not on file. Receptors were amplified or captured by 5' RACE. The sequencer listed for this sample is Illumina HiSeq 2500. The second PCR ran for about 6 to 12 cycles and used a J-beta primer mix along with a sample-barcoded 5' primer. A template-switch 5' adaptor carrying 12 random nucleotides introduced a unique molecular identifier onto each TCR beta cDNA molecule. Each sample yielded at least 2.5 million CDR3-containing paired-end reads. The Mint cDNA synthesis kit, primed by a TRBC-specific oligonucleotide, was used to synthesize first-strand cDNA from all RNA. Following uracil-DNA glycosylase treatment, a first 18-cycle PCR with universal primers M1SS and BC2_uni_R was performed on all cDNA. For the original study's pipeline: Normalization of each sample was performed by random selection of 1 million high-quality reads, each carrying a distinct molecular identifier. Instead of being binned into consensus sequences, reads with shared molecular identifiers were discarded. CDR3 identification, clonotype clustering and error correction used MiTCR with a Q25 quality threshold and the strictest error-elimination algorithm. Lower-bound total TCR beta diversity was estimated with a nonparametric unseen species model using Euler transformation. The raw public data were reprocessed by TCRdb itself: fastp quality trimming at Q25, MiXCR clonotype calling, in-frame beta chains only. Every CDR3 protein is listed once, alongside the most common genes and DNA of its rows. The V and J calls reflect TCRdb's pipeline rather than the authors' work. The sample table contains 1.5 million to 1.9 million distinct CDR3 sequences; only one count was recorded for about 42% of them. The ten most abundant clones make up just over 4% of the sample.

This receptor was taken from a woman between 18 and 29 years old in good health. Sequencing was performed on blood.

For the CDR3, the sequence is CASSEAWGGYGYTF. The base sequence is TGTGCCAGCAGTGAAGCGTGGGGGGGCTATGGCTACACCTTC. The chain uses TRBV6-1 and TRBJ1-2; TRBD1 is a possible D gene, resting on 5 matching bases. Trimming costs V 0 bases and J 4 bases, and their ends lie 9 bases apart. From the germline V gene, CDR1 is MNHNS and CDR2 is SASEGT. The CDR3 contains 14 residues, cysteine and phenylalanine counted. The kept DNA is CDR3 alone, 42 bases in frame from the first base.